The rows below give T cell receptor beta chains drawn from one sample of a study of identical twins. TCRdb recomputed calls from the 5' RACE reads with MiXCR, one row per CDR3 protein. The table records about 460,000 distinct CDR3 sequences, 13% to 15% of them present only once. This sample was shared with a second study, whose subject was yellow fever vaccine responses in identical twins.

The sample comprised CD4+ T cells sorted from blood. The receptors stem from a woman under 30 in good health. CDR3s include the opening cysteine and the closing phenylalanine or tryptophan. Each record gives: V gene, D gene, clone size, J gene, CDR3 DNA, CDR3 protein. D genes are given only for firm matches. Clone size is stated in some rows and not others, as once, few, many or a class when expanded.

TRBV12-3/TRBV12-4	-	-	TRBJ1-5	TGTGCCAGCAGTTTAGCCCGGGGGCGGATGGGCAATCAGCCCCAGCATTTT	CASSLARGRMGNQPQHF
TRBV6-2/TRBV6-3	-	-	TRBJ2-3	TGTGCCAGCAGTTCGGGGGCCCCAGATACGCAGTATTTT	CASSSGAPDTQYF
TRBV5-1	-	-	TRBJ2-7	TGCGCCAGCAGCTTGGCCTCGGGGATGGCCTACGAGCAGTACTTC	CASSLASGMAYEQYF
TRBV7-2	-	many	TRBJ2-2	TGTGCCAGCAGCCGGACGGGGGCCGGGGAGCTGTTTTTT	CASSRTGAGELFF
TRBV7-8	TRBD2	-	TRBJ2-7	TGTGCCAGCAGCTTAGCCTTGGTAGCGGGGGTATCCTACGAGCAGTACTTC	CASSLALVAGVSYEQYF
TRBV3-1	-	-	TRBJ1-1	TGTGCCAGCAGCCAAGACTGGAGGGCCACTGAAGCTTTCTTT	CASSQDWRATEAFF
TRBV5-1	-	many	TRBJ2-7	TGCGCCAGCAGTGGGACTTCTAGCTCCTACGAGCAGTACTTC	CASSGTSSSYEQYF
TRBV12-3/TRBV12-4	-	many	TRBJ1-2	TGTGCCAGCAGTTTACGTGGGGGCAATGGCTACACCTTC	CASSLRGGNGYTF
TRBV29-1	TRBD1	many	TRBJ1-2	TGCAGCGCCCGGCTCAGGACAGGCCTCTATGGCTACACCTTC	CSARLRTGLYGYTF
TRBV12-3/TRBV12-4	TRBD1	few	TRBJ2-7	TGTGCCAGCAGTCCAACGCGCCCCGGGACAGGGGTCTACGAGCAGTACTTC	CASSPTRPGTGVYEQYF
TRBV7-2	-	many	TRBJ2-3	TGTGCCAGCAGCTACGGACTCAACACAGATACGCAGTATTTT	CASSYGLNTDTQYF
TRBV6-1	TRBD2	-	TRBJ2-7	TGTGCCAGCACCGGACTAGCGGGGGCCTCCTACGAGCAGTACTTC	CASTGLAGASYEQYF
TRBV11-2	-	-	TRBJ2-3	TGTGCCAGCAGCTTAGAGAGCTATGATACGCAGTATTTT	CASSLESYDTQYF
TRBV19	-	few	TRBJ2-1	TGTGCCAGTAGTAAACAGGCTAGCTCCTACAATGAGCAGTTCTTC	CASSKQASSYNEQFF
TRBV12-3/TRBV12-4	TRBD1	-	TRBJ2-3	TGTGCCAGCGGGGTTCTCCGGGACAGGGAATATTTT	CASGVLRDREYF
TRBV6-1	-	-	TRBJ2-1	TGTGCCAGCAGTCCCCGGACCCTCACAACCAACAATGAGCAGTTCTTC	CASSPRTLTTNNEQFF
TRBV5-1	-	few	TRBJ2-6	TGCGCCAGCAGCTTGGAGTGGGGGACGTACTCTGGGGCCAACGTCCTGACTTTC	CASSLEWGTYSGANVLTF
TRBV5-4	TRBD2	-	TRBJ2-1	TGTGCCAGCACCGCGGGACTAGCGGGAGGAAGGTCCTACAATGAGCAGTTCTTC	CASTAGLAGGRSYNEQFF
TRBV29-1	-	-	TRBJ2-1	TGCAGCGCCGCGGGACGCCATGGGACCGGATCCTACAATGAGCAGTTCTTC	CSAAGRHGTGSYNEQFF
TRBV12-3/TRBV12-4	TRBD1	few	TRBJ1-6	TGTGCCAGCAGTCCCCGGACAGGGCTAAATTCACCCCTCCACTTT	CASSPRTGLNSPLHF
TRBV6-2/TRBV6-3	-	many	TRBJ1-4	TGTGCCAGCAGTCGGGCGTTCGGCGAAAAACTGTTTTTT	CASSRAFGEKLFF
TRBV3-1	-	-	TRBJ2-3	TGTGCCAGCAGCTCACCCCTCACGCAGTATTTT	CASSSPLTQYF
TRBV10-3	-	-	TRBJ2-7	TGTGCCATCAGTCCGGTACAGGCAAAGTACGAGCAGTACTTC	CAISPVQAKYEQYF
TRBV6-1	-	few	TRBJ1-4	TGTGCCAGCAGAAACAGGGTGGGCGAAAAACTGTTTTTT	CASRNRVGEKLFF
TRBV10-3	-	few	TRBJ1-1	TGTGCCATCAGTGAGTCTGGAATAGAAGCTTTCTTT	CAISESGIEAFF
TRBV6-5	-	-	TRBJ1-1	TGTGCCAGCAGTTACGGAGGGGTAAGAGGCACTGAAGCTTTCTTT	CASSYGGVRGTEAFF
TRBV12-3/TRBV12-4	TRBD2	few	TRBJ2-2	TGTGCCAGCGCACTAGCGGGGCAGAACACCGGGGAGCTGTTTTTT	CASALAGQNTGELFF
TRBV12-3/TRBV12-4	-	once	TRBJ2-2	TGTGCCAGCAGTTGGGACACACCGAACACCGGGGAGCTGTTTTTT	CASSWDTPNTGELFF
TRBV7-9	-	-	TRBJ1-1	TGTGCCAGCAGCCCGAAAACAGGGTCCACTGAAGCTTTCTTT	CASSPKTGSTEAFF
TRBV7-9	-	-	TRBJ1-1	TGTGCCAGCAGCTTAGCAGGGACAAGAAATGAAGCTTTCTTT	CASSLAGTRNEAFF
TRBV18	TRBD1	-	TRBJ2-7	TGTGCCAGCTCGTCCGGGACAGTGGCCTACGAGCAGTACTTC	CASSSGTVAYEQYF
TRBV21-1	-	few	TRBJ2-1	TGTGCCAGCAGCACCCGAGCCGGGACAGGGCCATACAATGAGCAGTTCTTC	CASSTRAGTGPYNEQFF
TRBV7-2	TRBD2	-	TRBJ2-7	TGTGCCAGCAGCTCAAATTGGGCTAGCGGAACCTACGAGCAGTACTTC	CASSSNWASGTYEQYF
TRBV5-1	TRBD1	-	TRBJ2-5	TGCGCCAGCAGCTCAGGGGACAGGCTGGGGTCGGAGACCCAGTACTTC	CASSSGDRLGSETQYF
TRBV29-1	-	-	TRBJ2-3	TGCAGCGTTCGGGACGGCCGCTTCACAGATACGCAGTATTTT	CSVRDGRFTDTQYF
TRBV7-8	-	-	TRBJ2-3	TGTGCCAGCAGCTTGGACCAACTAGGGTCGCAGTATTTT	CASSLDQLGSQYF
TRBV12-3/TRBV12-4	TRBD2	many	TRBJ2-1	TGTGCCAGCAGTTTTCGGCTAGCGGGGGGACGCAATGAGCAGTTCTTC	CASSFRLAGGRNEQFF
TRBV9	-	few	TRBJ1-3	TGTGCCAGCAGCGTAGAACACCTCTCTGGAAACACCATATATTTT	CASSVEHLSGNTIYF
TRBV5-1	TRBD2	many	TRBJ2-1	TGCGCCAGCACCAGACCCCCCGGCGGGAGGAATGAGCAGTTCTTC	CASTRPPGGRNEQFF
TRBV9	TRBD1	-	TRBJ2-1	TGTGCCAGCAGTCTACCCGGACAGGGGTATGAGCAGTTCTTC	CASSLPGQGYEQFF
TRBV11-2	-	-	TRBJ1-6	TGTGCCAGCAGCATCGGGGAAAATTCACCCCTCCACTTT	CASSIGENSPLHF